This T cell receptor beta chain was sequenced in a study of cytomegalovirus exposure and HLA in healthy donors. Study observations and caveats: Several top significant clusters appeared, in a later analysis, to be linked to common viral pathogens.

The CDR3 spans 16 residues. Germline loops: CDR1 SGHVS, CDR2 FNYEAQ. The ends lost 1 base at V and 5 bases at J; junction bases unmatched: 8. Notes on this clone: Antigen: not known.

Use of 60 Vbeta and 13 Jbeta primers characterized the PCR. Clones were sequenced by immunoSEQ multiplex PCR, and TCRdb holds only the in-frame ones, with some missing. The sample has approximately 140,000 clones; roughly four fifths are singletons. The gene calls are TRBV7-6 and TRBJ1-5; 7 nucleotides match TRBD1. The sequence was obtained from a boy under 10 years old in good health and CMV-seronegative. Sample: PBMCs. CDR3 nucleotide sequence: TGTGCCAGCAGCTTAGTAGGAGGGGGCGCAGATCAGCCCCAGCATTTT. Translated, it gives CASSLVGGGADQPQHF.